A selection of T cell receptor beta chains follows, all from one sample in a study of CXCR3-negative and CXCR3-positive naive CD8 T cells. From the 5' RACE reads, TCRdb lists one entry per CDR3 protein and no DNA. The data show about 120,000 distinct CDR3 sequences, and the top ten clones hold 0.5% to 0.75%. The sequenced material came from naive CXCR3+ CD8+ T cells from blood. These receptors all come from a human donor in good health. Some clones in this sample may be carry-over from other donors' samples. Both conserved end residues are part of each CDR3.

J gene: TRBJ2-1; V gene: TRBV6-5; CDR3 protein: CASSYGLAGEAGQFF
J gene: TRBJ2-7; V gene: TRBV25-1; CDR3 protein: CASNEGALDEQYF
J gene: TRBJ2-2; V gene: TRBV7-6; CDR3 protein: CASSLSVTGANTGELFF
J gene: TRBJ2-1; V gene: TRBV7-2; CDR3 protein: CASSSSLDPGEQFF
J gene: TRBJ2-7; V gene: TRBV28; CDR3 protein: CASSLGGSGEQYF
J gene: TRBJ1-2; V gene: TRBV7-2; CDR3 protein: CASSKMGQNSNYGYTF
J gene: TRBJ2-7; V gene: TRBV7-9; CDR3 protein: CASSLASGTHYEQYF
J gene: TRBJ1-1; V gene: TRBV6-2/TRBV6-3; CDR3 protein: CASSSPTGVGTEAFF
J gene: TRBJ2-1; V gene: TRBV12-3/TRBV12-4; CDR3 protein: CASTLSGGFDEQFF
J gene: TRBJ2-7; V gene: TRBV12-3/TRBV12-4; CDR3 protein: CASSPGIYEQYF
J gene: TRBJ2-1; V gene: TRBV7-3; CDR3 protein: CASSSHPQGTEQFF
J gene: TRBJ2-3; V gene: TRBV6-5; CDR3 protein: CASSYYTSTDTQYF
J gene: TRBJ2-5; V gene: TRBV6-5; CDR3 protein: CASSYSRGPETQYF
J gene: TRBJ2-5; V gene: TRBV14; CDR3 protein: CASSQDRVGQETQYF
J gene: TRBJ2-3; V gene: TRBV15; CDR3 protein: CATSRDRVAGDTQYF
J gene: TRBJ1-1; V gene: TRBV5-5; CDR3 protein: CASSLADLNTEAFF
J gene: TRBJ1-1; V gene: TRBV24-1; CDR3 protein: CAASHSQGTEAFF
J gene: TRBJ2-1; V gene: TRBV27; CDR3 protein: CASSPGGRGDNEQFF
J gene: TRBJ2-3; V gene: TRBV18; CDR3 protein: CASSPGTPSPDTQYF
J gene: TRBJ2-3; V gene: TRBV12-3/TRBV12-4; CDR3 protein: CASSLGVPDTQYF
J gene: TRBJ2-1; V gene: TRBV6-2/TRBV6-3; CDR3 protein: CASSYLTVGEQFF
J gene: TRBJ2-5; V gene: TRBV29-1; CDR3 protein: CSVEFPQGPEVQETQYF
J gene: TRBJ2-7; V gene: TRBV28; CDR3 protein: CASRPKTSGFYEQYF
J gene: TRBJ1-2; V gene: TRBV2; CDR3 protein: CASSEGTADRGYTF
J gene: TRBJ2-3; V gene: TRBV29-1; CDR3 protein: CSVEGAGEKPDTQYF
J gene: TRBJ1-1; V gene: TRBV7-2; CDR3 protein: CASSQSQGNVNTEAFF
J gene: TRBJ2-1; V gene: TRBV30; CDR3 protein: CASWTGGNEQFF
J gene: TRBJ2-6; V gene: TRBV19; CDR3 protein: CASKFHSGANVLTF
J gene: TRBJ2-1; V gene: TRBV9; CDR3 protein: CASSAASGVVYEQFF
J gene: TRBJ1-1; V gene: TRBV29-1; CDR3 protein: CSAHPSFPTEAFF
J gene: TRBJ2-1; V gene: TRBV4-2; CDR3 protein: CASSQEPNNEQFF
J gene: TRBJ2-5; V gene: TRBV28; CDR3 protein: CASSATGGAPAETQYF
J gene: TRBJ2-7; V gene: TRBV11-2; CDR3 protein: CASSLDFVDSYEQYF
J gene: TRBJ2-1; V gene: TRBV7-3; CDR3 protein: CASSLSFRGNEQFF
J gene: TRBJ2-2; V gene: TRBV6-2/TRBV6-3; CDR3 protein: CASSYSTGELFF
J gene: TRBJ1-5; V gene: TRBV29-1; CDR3 protein: CSVRQGAQPQHF
J gene: TRBJ2-3; V gene: TRBV6-2/TRBV6-3; CDR3 protein: CVSSYEGAVTDTQYF
J gene: TRBJ2-7; V gene: TRBV20-1; CDR3 protein: CSARDLVSSGRYEQYF
J gene: TRBJ1-1; V gene: TRBV29-1; CDR3 protein: CSVEGSNTEAFF
J gene: TRBJ1-3; V gene: TRBV7-2; CDR3 protein: CASSPEGYRGNTIYF
J gene: TRBJ2-1; V gene: TRBV20-1; CDR3 protein: CSAPATSGYYNEQFF
J gene: TRBJ2-7; V gene: TRBV28; CDR3 protein: CASSLDNRPEEQYF
J gene: TRBJ1-1; V gene: TRBV7-9; CDR3 protein: CASSTTSDRASEAFF
J gene: TRBJ2-5; V gene: TRBV29-1; CDR3 protein: CSVDSKYQETQYF
J gene: TRBJ1-3; V gene: TRBV29-1; CDR3 protein: CSGELGNTIYF
J gene: TRBJ2-7; V gene: TRBV14; CDR3 protein: CASSHPLTGSEQYF
J gene: TRBJ2-6; V gene: TRBV5-1; CDR3 protein: CASSVDWSSGANVLTF
J gene: TRBJ1-2; V gene: TRBV12-3/TRBV12-4; CDR3 protein: CASSPPGPSQGGYTF
J gene: TRBJ2-7; V gene: TRBV7-3; CDR3 protein: CASSLPPISGSPGEQYF
J gene: TRBJ2-7; V gene: TRBV11-3; CDR3 protein: CASSPGSGSGEQYF
J gene: TRBJ2-3; V gene: TRBV7-9; CDR3 protein: CASMYYTDTQYF
J gene: TRBJ2-7; V gene: TRBV6-2/TRBV6-3; CDR3 protein: CASSYTPGAARSPAQYF
J gene: TRBJ2-7; V gene: TRBV4-3; CDR3 protein: CASSQDLGMNTYEQYF